This T cell receptor (beta chain) was recorded in a study of Ad26.COV2.S vaccination and SARS-CoV-2 variants. Study in general: Sample donor was a member of the COV1001 Ad26.COV2.S trial arm.

Profiling relied on immunoSEQ multiplex PCR, and the TCRdb table lists in-frame clones only, not all of them. Among 350,000 to 500,000 clones listed, 90% were seen once. The CDR3 covers 17 residues. The sample's treatment: over 15 received Ad26.COV2.S at low or high dose, single or two shots; 5 received placebo; per-sample allocation not given. Day 63 after the first injection of vaccine or placebo was the sampling time. This receptor was taken from a person aged 18 to 65 who received the Ad26.COV2.S COVID-19 vaccine or a placebo. The rearrangement uses TRBV21-1 and TRBJ2-7. TRBV21-1 is labeled a pseudogene. The sample consisted of peripheral blood, taken in a trial of Ad26.COV2.S vaccine versus placebo. The chain's CDR3 is CASSKGVVPAISYEQYF. In nucleotides, the CDR3 is TGTGCCAGCAGCAAAGGGGTAGTACCTGCCATTTCCTACGAGCAGTACTTC.